This T cell receptor beta chain appears in the sequencing data of a study of blood T cell repertoires in COVID-19. Study-wide context: From the United States, Italy and Spain came samples of acute and convalescent COVID-19.

The CDR3 sequence is 14 residues long. Per the germline V gene, CDR1 is MDHEN and CDR2 is SYDVKM. The junction had 8 bases not matched to a gene; V was cut back by 4 bases and J by 7 bases. Everyone who took part was about 18 to 90 years old, and they came from about two dozen US areas. Recovered Cohort 3 donors showed two negative PCRs, clearance, or symptom resolution. Authors' analysis steps: Cell counts per sample came from amplifying reference gene primers. Clones were read by immunoSEQ multiplex PCR, and TCRdb kept only the in-frame ones, dropping some. D and trimming were read from the DNA, whereas the V and J calls and clone size are those reported in that table. The data show roughly 400,000 clones, around 90% seen once.

The sequence derives from a man younger than 35 who had recovered from COVID-19. The sequenced sample consisted of PBMCs or T cells enriched from blood (not recorded which). The V and J genes are TRBV28 and TRBJ1-2; 8 positions match TRBD1. CDR3 amino acids: CASSSGQGLFGYTF. In DNA, the CDR3 is TGTGCCAGCAGTTCCGGACAGGGACTCTTTGGCTACACCTTC.